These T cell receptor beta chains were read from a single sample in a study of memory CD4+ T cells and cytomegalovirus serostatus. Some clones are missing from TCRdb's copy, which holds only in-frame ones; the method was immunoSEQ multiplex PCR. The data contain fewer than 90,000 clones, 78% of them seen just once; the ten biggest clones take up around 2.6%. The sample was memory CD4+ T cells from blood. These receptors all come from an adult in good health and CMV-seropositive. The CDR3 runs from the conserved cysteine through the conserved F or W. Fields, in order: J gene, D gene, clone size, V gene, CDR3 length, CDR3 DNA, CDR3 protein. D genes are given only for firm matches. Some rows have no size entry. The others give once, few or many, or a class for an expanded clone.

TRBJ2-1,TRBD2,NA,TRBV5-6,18,TGTGCCAGCAGCGGCGGGGGGTTGGGCTGGAGCTCCTACAATGAGCAGTTCTTC,CASSGGGLGWSSYNEQFF
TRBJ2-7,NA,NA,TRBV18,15,TGTGCCAGCTCACCTGGGATCCCAGGGGCCTACGAGCAGTACTTC,CASSPGIPGAYEQYF
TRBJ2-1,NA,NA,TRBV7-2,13,TGTGCCAGCAGCTTAGCGCACGGGAATGAGCAGTTCTTC,CASSLAHGNEQFF
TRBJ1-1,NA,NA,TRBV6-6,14,TGTGCCAGCAGTTACAGGGGCTTGAACACTGAAGCTTTCTTT,CASSYRGLNTEAFF
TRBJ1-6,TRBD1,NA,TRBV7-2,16,TGTGCCAGCAGCCCTAGACCGGGACAGGGGAATTCACCCCTCCACTTT,CASSPRPGQGNSPLHF
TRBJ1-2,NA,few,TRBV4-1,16,TGCGCCAGCCGTATTTCCAGCGACGGAGGGGGCTATGGCTACACCTTC,CASRISSDGGGYGYTF
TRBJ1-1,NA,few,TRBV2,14,TGTGCCAGCAGTGATCAGGGTGTGGACACTGAAGCTTTCTTT,CASSDQGVDTEAFF
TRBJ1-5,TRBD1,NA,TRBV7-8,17,TGTGCCAGCAGCCCCATGGGGACAGGGCAAAGCAATCAGCCCCAGCATTTT,CASSPMGTGQSNQPQHF
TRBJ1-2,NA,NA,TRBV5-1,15,TGCGCCAGCAGCCCGCAAGGGGCGGAGCTGAATGGCTACACCTTC,CASSPQGAELNGYTF
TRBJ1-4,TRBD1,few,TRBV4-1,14,TGCGCCAGCAGCCAGAGAGGGGGCAATGAAAAACTGTTTTTT,CASSQRGGNEKLFF
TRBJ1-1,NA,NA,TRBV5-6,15,TGTGCCAGCAGCCCTCGGGGGAAGGGGAACACTGAAGCTTTCTTT,CASSPRGKGNTEAFF
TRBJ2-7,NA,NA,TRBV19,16,TGTGCCAGTAGCACCGATTCGGGGCGGAAAGTCTACGAGCAGTACTTC,CASSTDSGRKVYEQYF
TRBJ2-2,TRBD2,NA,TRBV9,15,TGTGCCAGCAGCCCCCGGGGGGGTGAGGCCGGGGAGCTGTTTTTT,CASSPRGGEAGELFF
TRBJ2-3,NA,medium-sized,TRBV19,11,TGTGCCAGTAGTCAAACAGATACGCAGTATTTT,CASSQTDTQYF
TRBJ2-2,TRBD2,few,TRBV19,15,TGTGCCAGTACCCCTAGCGGGAGAGGCACCGGGGAGCTGTTTTTT,CASTPSGRGTGELFF
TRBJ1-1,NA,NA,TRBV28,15,TGTGCCAGCAGTTCCCCCGCAAGGGGGAACACTGAAGCTTTCTTT,CASSSPARGNTEAFF
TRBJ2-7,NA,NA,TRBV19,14,TGTGCCAGTAGTGTAAACAGGGACTCCTACGAGCAGTACTTC,CASSVNRDSYEQYF
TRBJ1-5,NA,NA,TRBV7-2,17,TGTGCCAGCAGCCCGACCAGCACCGGGGGCCTGAGTCAGCCCCAGCATTTT,CASSPTSTGGLSQPQHF
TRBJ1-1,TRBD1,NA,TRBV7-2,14,TGTGCCAGCAGCCTACAGGGGTTCAGGGCTGAAGCTTTCTTT,CASSLQGFRAEAFF
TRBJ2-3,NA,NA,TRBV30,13,TGTGCCTGGGGATGGAGGGAAGGAGATACGCAGTATTTT,CAWGWREGDTQYF
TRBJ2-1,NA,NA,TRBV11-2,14,TGTGCCAGCAGCTTAGAACCCTCTTACAATGAGCAGTTCTTC,CASSLEPSYNEQFF
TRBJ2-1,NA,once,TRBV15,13,TGTGCCACCAGCAGAGATCCACGCGGCGAGCAGTTCTTC,CATSRDPRGEQFF
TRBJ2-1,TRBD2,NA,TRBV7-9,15,TGTGCCAGCAGCCTCACTAGCGGGGGATACAATGAGCAGTTCTTC,CASSLTSGGYNEQFF
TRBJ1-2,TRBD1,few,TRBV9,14,TGTGCCAGCAGCGCCAGGACAGGACTGAGTGGCTACACCTTC,CASSARTGLSGYTF
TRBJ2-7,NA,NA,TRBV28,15,TGTGCCAGCAGTTCGCCCGGGGCAGAATCCTACGAGCAGTACTTC,CASSSPGAESYEQYF
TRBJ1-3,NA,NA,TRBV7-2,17,TGTGCCAGCAGCTTAGCTTTCTTACGGGGGGCGCGGGACACCATATATTTT,CASSLAFLRGARDTIYF
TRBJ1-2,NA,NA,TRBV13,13,TGTGCCAGCAGCTTGACAGATAACTATGGCTACACCTTC,CASSLTDNYGYTF
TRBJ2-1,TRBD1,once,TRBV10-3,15,TGTGCCATCAGTGGCCCGGGACAGAGATACAATGAGCAGTTCTTC,CAISGPGQRYNEQFF
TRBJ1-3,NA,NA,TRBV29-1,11,TGCAGCGTATCCCCAGGAAACACCATATATTTT,CSVSPGNTIYF
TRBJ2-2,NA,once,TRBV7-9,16,TGTGCCAGCAGCTTAGTAGGTGCCTCGAACACCGGGGAGCTGTTTTTT,CASSLVGASNTGELFF
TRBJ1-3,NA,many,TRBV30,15,TGTGCCTGGAGTGTACCCGGGGCAAGTGGAAACACCATATATTTT,CAWSVPGASGNTIYF
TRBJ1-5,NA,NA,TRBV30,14,TGTGCCTGGAGTTTCAGGGGTAGCAATCAGCCCCAGCATTTT,CAWSFRGSNQPQHF
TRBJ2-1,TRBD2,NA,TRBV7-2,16,TGTGCCAGCAGCTTAGATCGGACTAGCTACTTGTGGGGGCAGTTCTTC,CASSLDRTSYLWGQFF
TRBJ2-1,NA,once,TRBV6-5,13,TGTGCCAGCAGGGAAGCCACCTACAATGAGCAGTTCTTC,CASREATYNEQFF
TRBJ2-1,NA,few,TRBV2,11,TGTGCCAGCAGTGAACGGCAGGGGCAGTTCTTC,CASSERQGQFF
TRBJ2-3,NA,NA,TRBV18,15,TGTGCCAGCTCACCACCTAGGGGTATTGAGGATACGCAGTATTTT,CASSPPRGIEDTQYF
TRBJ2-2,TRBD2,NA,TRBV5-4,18,TGTGCCAGCAGCGCGGGACTAGCGGCATTCGCGAACACCGGGGAGCTGTTTTTT,CASSAGLAAFANTGELFF
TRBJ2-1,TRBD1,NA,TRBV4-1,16,TGCGCCAGCAGCCAAATGGAACAGGGGGTTTACAATGAGCAGTTCTTC,CASSQMEQGVYNEQFF
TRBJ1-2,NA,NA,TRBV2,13,TGTGCCAGCAGCGGGACACAGGGTAATGGCTACACCTTC,CASSGTQGNGYTF
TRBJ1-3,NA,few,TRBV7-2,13,TGTGCCAGCAGCGTGGGCCCGGGGAACACCATATATTTT,CASSVGPGNTIYF
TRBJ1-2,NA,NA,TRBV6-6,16,TGTGCCAGCAGTCCTAACAGGGTTAACCTTAACTATGGCTACACCTTC,CASSPNRVNLNYGYTF
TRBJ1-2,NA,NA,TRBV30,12,TGTGCCTGGAGTGTAGACAGTTATGGCTACACCTTC,CAWSVDSYGYTF
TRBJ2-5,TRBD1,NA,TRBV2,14,TGTGCCAGCAGCCGGGACAGCGTTCAAGAGACCCAGTACTTC,CASSRDSVQETQYF
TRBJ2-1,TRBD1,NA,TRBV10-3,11,TGTGCCATCAGGGGGACAGATGAGCAGTTCTTC,CAIRGTDEQFF
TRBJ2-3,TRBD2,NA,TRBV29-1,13,TGCAGCGCCCCTAGCGGGAGCACAGATACGCAGTATTTT,CSAPSGSTDTQYF